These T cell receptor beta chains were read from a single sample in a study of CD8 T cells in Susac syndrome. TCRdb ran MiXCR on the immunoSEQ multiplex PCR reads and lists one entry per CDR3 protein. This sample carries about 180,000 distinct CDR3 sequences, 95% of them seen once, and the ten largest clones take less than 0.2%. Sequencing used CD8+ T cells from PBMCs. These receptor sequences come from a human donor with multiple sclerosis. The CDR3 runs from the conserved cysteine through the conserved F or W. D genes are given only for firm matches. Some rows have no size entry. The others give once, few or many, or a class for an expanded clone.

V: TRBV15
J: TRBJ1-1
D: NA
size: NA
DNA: TGTGCCACCAGCGGGGGGAACACTGAAGCTTTCTTT
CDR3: CATSGGNTEAFF

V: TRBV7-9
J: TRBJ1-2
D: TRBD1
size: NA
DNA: TGTGCCAGCAGCGACAACCCGGGACAGGGGATCCGCACCTTC
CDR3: CASSDNPGQGIRTF

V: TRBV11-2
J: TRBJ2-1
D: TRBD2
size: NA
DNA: TGTGCCAGCAGCTTATTCCTAGCGGCGTACAATGAGCAGTTCTTC
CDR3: CASSLFLAAYNEQFF

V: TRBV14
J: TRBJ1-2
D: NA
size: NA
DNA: TGTGCCAGCAGCCAGCAAGGACGGACCTATGGCTACACCTTC
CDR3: CASSQQGRTYGYTF

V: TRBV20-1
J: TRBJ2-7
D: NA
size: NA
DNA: TGCAGTGCTAGAGATTTGGAGGGTAATTACGAGCAGTACTTC
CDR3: CSARDLEGNYEQYF

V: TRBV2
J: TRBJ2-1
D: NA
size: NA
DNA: TGTGCCCTGGGAGTCTCCAATCACAATGAGCAGTTCTTC
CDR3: CALGVSNHNEQFF

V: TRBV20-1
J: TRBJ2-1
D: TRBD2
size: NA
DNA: TGCAGTGCTAGAGATCACCTAGCGGGGTACAATGAGCAGTTCTTC
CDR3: CSARDHLAGYNEQFF

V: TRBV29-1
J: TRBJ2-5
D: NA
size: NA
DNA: TGCAGCTGCCGACAGAAAGAGACCCAGTACTTC
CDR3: CSCRQKETQYF

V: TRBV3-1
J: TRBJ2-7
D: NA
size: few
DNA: TGTGCCAGCAGCCAAGCCCGGGCGGTCGGCGAGCAGTACTTC
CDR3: CASSQARAVGEQYF

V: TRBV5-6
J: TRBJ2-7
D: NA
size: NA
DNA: TGTGCCAGCAGTCTCGACGCGGCCTCCGAGCAGTACTTC
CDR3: CASSLDAASEQYF

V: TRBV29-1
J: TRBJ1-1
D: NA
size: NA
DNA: TGCAGCGTTGATGGTCGGGGGGGTGGAACTGAAGCTTTCTTT
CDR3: CSVDGRGGGTEAFF

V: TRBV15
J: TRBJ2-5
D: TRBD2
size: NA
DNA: TGTGCCACCAGCAGAGACGCGGGAGAGGAGACCCAGTACTTC
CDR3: CATSRDAGEETQYF

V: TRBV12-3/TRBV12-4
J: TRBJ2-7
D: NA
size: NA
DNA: TGTGCCAGCAGTTTCTCGGGACCCTCCTACGAGCAGTACTTC
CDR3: CASSFSGPSYEQYF

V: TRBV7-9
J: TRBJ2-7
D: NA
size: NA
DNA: TGTGCCAGCGCAAGTGGGGGTTTCTACGAGCAGTACTTC
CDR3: CASASGGFYEQYF

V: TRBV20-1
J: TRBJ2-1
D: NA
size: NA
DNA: TGCAGTGCTAGAGATCGACCATTAGGCAGGGGTGAGCAGTTCTTC
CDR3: CSARDRPLGRGEQFF

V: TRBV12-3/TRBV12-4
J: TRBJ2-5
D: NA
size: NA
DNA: TGTGCCAGCAGTTTCTCGGCAGGGATGCAAGAGACCCAGTACTTC
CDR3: CASSFSAGMQETQYF

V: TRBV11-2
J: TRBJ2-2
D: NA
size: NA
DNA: TGTGCCAGCATTTTCCCGAACGCGGCAGGGCTGGGGCCCGGGGAGCTGTTTTTT
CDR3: CASIFPNAAGLGPGELFF

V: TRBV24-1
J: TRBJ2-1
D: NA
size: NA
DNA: TGTGCCACCAGTGATTTTTTAGACAATGAGCAGTTCTTC
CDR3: CATSDFLDNEQFF

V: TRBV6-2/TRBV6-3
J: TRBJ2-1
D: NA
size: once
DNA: TGTGCCAGCACCCCGCCCCTAGCAGGGGACGAGGAGCAGTTCTTC
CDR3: CASTPPLAGDEEQFF

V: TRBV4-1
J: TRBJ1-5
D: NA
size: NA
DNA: TGCGCCAGCAGCCAAGAGGCCAGGGGTCAGCCCCAGCATTTT
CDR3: CASSQEARGQPQHF

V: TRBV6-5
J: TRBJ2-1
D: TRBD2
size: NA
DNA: TGTGCCAGCAGTTACGAGGCGGGGGCCTACAATGAGCAGTTCTTC
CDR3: CASSYEAGAYNEQFF

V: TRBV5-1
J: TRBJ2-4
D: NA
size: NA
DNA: TGCGCCAGCAGCTTTTTACGGGGGGCCGGGGACATTCAGTACTTC
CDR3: CASSFLRGAGDIQYF

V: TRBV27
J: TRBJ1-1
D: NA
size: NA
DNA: TGTGCCAGTCATTTTCTCGAGAACACTGAAGCTTTCTTT
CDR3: CASHFLENTEAFF

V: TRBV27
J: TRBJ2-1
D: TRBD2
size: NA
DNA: TGTGCCAGCAGTCCCCGGGTAGCGGGCCGGCTACTCTACAATGAGCAGTTCTTC
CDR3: CASSPRVAGRLLYNEQFF

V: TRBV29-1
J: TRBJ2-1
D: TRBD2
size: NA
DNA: TGCAGCGTTGGGACTAGCTCGTACAATGAGCAGTTCTTC
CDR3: CSVGTSSYNEQFF

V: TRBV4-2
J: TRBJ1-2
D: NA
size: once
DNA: TGTGCCAGCAGCCAAGAAGTGGATACACACGATTTTAACTATGGCTACACCTTC
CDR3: CASSQEVDTHDFNYGYTF

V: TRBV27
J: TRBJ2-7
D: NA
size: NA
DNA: TGTGCCAGCAGTTTCCGGGCTCAGTCGGGCGAGCAGTACTTC
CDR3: CASSFRAQSGEQYF

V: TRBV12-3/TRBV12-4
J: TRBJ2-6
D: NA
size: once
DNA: TGTGCCAGCAGTCCCTTGGGTGGGGCCAACGTCCTGACTTTC
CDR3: CASSPLGGANVLTF

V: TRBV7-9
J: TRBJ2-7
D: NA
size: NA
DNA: TGTGCCAGCAGCTTCAATGACAGAATTTACGAGCAGTACTTC
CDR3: CASSFNDRIYEQYF

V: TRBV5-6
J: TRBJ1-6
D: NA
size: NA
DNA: TGTGCCAGCAGAGTTTCTAATTCACCCCTCCACTTT
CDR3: CASRVSNSPLHF

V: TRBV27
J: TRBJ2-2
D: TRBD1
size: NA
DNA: TGTGCCAGCAGAACAGGGGCCTACACCGGGGAGCTGTTTTTT
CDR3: CASRTGAYTGELFF

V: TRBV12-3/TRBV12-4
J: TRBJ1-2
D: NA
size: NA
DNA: TGTGCCAGCATGTTGGGGGGCCTTGGCTACACCTTC
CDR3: CASMLGGLGYTF

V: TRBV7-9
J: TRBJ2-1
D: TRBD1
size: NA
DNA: TGTGCCAGCAGCACAGGACAGGGGGCGAACTCCTACAATGAGCAGTTCTTC
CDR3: CASSTGQGANSYNEQFF

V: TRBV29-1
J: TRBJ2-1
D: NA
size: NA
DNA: TGCAGCGTTGAAGACCGCCCACCCAGTGAGCAGTTCTTC
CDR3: CSVEDRPPSEQFF

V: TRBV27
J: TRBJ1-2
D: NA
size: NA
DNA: TGTGCCAGCAGCCTGACATGGGGGGACAACTATGGCTACACCTTC
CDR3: CASSLTWGDNYGYTF

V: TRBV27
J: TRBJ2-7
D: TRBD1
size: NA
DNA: TGTGCCAGCAGTATTACAGGGGGCGGGTACGAGCAGTACTTC
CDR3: CASSITGGGYEQYF

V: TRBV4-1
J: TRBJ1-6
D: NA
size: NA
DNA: TGCGCCAGCAGCCTAAGGGGGTATTCACCCCTCCACTTT
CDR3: CASSLRGYSPLHF

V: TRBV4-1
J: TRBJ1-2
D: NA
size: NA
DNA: TGCGCCAGCAGCCCCTCCGGGAACTATGGCTACACCTTC
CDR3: CASSPSGNYGYTF

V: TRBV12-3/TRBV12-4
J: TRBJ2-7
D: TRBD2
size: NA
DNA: TGTGCCAGCAGCCCGAGGCAGCGGGGGACCTACGAGCAGTACTTC
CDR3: CASSPRQRGTYEQYF

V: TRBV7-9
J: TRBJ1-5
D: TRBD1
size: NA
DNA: TGTGCCAGCAGCACCGGACAGGGCAATCAGCCCCAGCATTTT
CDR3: CASSTGQGNQPQHF

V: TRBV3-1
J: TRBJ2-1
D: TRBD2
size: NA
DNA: TGTGCCAGCAGCCAAGATGTGGGACTAGCGGGAGCGGGAGGGATTGAGCAGTTCTTC
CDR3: CASSQDVGLAGAGGIEQFF

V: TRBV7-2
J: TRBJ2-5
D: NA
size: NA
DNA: TGTGCCAGCAGCCCATTATATCCTCAGACCCAGTACTTC
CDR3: CASSPLYPQTQYF

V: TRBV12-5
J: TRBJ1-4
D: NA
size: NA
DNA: TGTGCTAGTGAGGCGGGAAGGGCAACTAATGAAAAACTGTTTTTT
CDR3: CASEAGRATNEKLFF

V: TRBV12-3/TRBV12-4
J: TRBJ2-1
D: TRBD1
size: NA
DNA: TGTGCCAGCAGTTGGGACAGGACCTTCGATGAGCAGTTCTTC
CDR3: CASSWDRTFDEQFF

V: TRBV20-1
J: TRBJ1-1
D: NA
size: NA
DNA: TGCAGTGCTAGAGTGGGACAAATGAACACTGAAGCTTTCTTT
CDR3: CSARVGQMNTEAFF

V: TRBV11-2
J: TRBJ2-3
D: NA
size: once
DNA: TGTGCCAGCAGCTTACTACGCATCACAGATACGCAGTATTTT
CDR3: CASSLLRITDTQYF

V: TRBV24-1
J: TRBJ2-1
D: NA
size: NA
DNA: TGTGCCACCAGTGATTCCAGCAATGAGCAGTTCTTC
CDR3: CATSDSSNEQFF

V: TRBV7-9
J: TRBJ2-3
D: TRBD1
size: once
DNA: TGTGCCAGCAGCTTAGAGGTCCGGACAGGGGACACAGATACGCAGTATTTT
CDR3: CASSLEVRTGDTDTQYF

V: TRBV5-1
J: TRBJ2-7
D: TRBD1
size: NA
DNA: TGTGCCAGCAGTCTGGGACAGGGAGGCTACGAGCAGTACTTC
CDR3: CASSLGQGGYEQYF

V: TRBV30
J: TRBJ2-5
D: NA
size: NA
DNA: TGTGCCTGGAGTGTACGTGGAGGGTCAGAGACCCAGTACTTC
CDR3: CAWSVRGGSETQYF

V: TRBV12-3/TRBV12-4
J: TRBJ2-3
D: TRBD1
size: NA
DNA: TGTGCCAGCAGTGGGACAGGGACCACAGATACGCAGTATTTT
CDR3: CASSGTGTTDTQYF

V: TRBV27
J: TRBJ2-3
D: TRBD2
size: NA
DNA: TGTGCCACCGAAGGGCCTAGCGGGTCCACAGATACGCAGTATTTT
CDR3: CATEGPSGSTDTQYF

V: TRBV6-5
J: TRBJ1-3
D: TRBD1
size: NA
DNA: TGTGCCAGCAGTTTAGATCCAGGGGGCTACGGGGGAAACACCATATATTTT
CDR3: CASSLDPGGYGGNTIYF

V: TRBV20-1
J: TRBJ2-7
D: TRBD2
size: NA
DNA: TGCAGTGCTCTGACGGGGGGCTACGAGCAGTACTTC
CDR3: CSALTGGYEQYF

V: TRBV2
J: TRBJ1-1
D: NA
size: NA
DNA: TGTGCCACTTCGGCTCGGACTACTGAAGCTTTCTTT
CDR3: CATSARTTEAFF